This passage covers 20 T cell receptor beta chains from one sample sequenced in a study of blood T cell repertoires in COVID-19. Sequenced by immunoSEQ multiplex PCR; TCRdb stores in-frame clones only, minus some. The sample records 250,000 to 300,000 clones, approximately 78% being singletons. The sequenced sample consisted of PBMCs or T cells enriched from blood (not recorded which). Every receptor here comes from a man in his forties who had been exposed to COVID-19.

V gene TRBV2 combines with J gene TRBJ2-3, with D hard to call. CDR1 SNHLY and CDR2 FYNNEI come from the germline V gene. The V and J ends lost 9 bases and 0 bases respectively, with 13 bases between them. The CDR3 covers 14 residues. The CDR3 region has the DNA TGTGCCAGTACGGCCAGGCTGAGCACAGATACGCAGTATTTT. It codes for CASTARLSTDTQYF.

J is TRBJ1-1 and V is TRBV9, with no clear D. The CDR3 is 14 residues long. V was trimmed by 3 bases and J by 1 base, leaving 10 bases between them. Per germline, CDR1 SGDLS and CDR2 YYNGEE. The CDR3 DNA follows: TGTGCCAGCAGCGCGAGACTCCAGAACACTGAAGCTTTCTTT. Residues: CASSARLQNTEAFF. Variable domain in full (rest from reference TRBV9 and TRBJ1-1): DSGVTQTPKHLITATGQRVTLRCSPRSGDLSVYWYQQSLDQGLQFLIQYYNGEERAKGNILERFSAQQFPDLHSELNLSSLELGDSALYFCASSARLQNTEAFFGQGTRLTVV.

V is TRBV29-1 and J is TRBJ2-2, with D perhaps TRBD2 (7 bases). The CDR3 spans 14 residues. CDR1 is SQVTM and CDR2 is ANQGSEA in the germline V gene. V was trimmed by 5 bases and J by 1 base, leaving 11 bases between them. The CDR3 DNA reads TGCAGCGTTCTAGGGGGGGTGAACACCGGGGAGCTGTTTTTT. Translating it yields CSVLGGVNTGELFF.

The V call is TRBV6-5, the J call TRBJ1-5; 7 positions match TRBD1. This CDR3 is built from 15 residues. V was pared by 6 bases and J by 3 bases, with 8 bases of the junction left unmatched. The germline V gene has CDR1 MNHEY and CDR2 SVGAGI. CDR3 loop: CASRVQGDSNQPQHF. CDR3 DNA sequence: TGTGCCAGCAGAGTTCAGGGGGATTCCAATCAGCCCCAGCATTTT.

The chain couples TRBV5-1 to TRBJ2-7; 11 nucleotides agree with TRBD1. V lost 0 bases and J lost 2; bases outside the gene matches: 4. The CDR3 has 16 amino acids. Germline assignment: CDR1 SGHRS and CDR2 YFSETQ. CDR3 protein: CASSLGPGQGAYEQYF. The CDR3 DNA follows: TGCGCCAGCAGCTTGGGCCCGGGACAGGGGGCCTACGAGCAGTACTTC. Supplemented by reference TRBV5-1 and TRBJ2-7, the full variable domain reads KAGVTQTPRYLIKTRGQQVTLSCSPISGHRSVSWYQQTPGQGLQFLFEYFSETQRNKGNFPGRFSGRQFSNSRSEMNVSTLELGDSALYLCASSLGPGQGAYEQYFGPGTRLTVT.

The chain links TRBV6-5 to TRBJ1-2, with D maybe TRBD1 (6 bases). The CDR3 has 12 amino acids. The germline gives CDR1 MNHEY, CDR2 SVGAGI. Trimming cost V 7 bases and J 1 base, with 7 bases left between them. The CDR3 bases are TGTGCCAGCAAACAGGGTAACTATGGCTACACCTTC. It encodes CASKQGNYGYTF.

The chain employs TRBV5-1 and TRBJ2-1; possibly TRBD2 for D (5 bases). The CDR3 is 15 amino acids. Trimming pared 0 bases from V and 3 bases from J, leaving 10 bases between. Germline V gene lookup returns CDR1 SGHRS and CDR2 YFSETQ. The CDR3 region is CASSLAVSGYNEQFF. The CDR3, as DNA: TGCGCCAGCAGCTTGGCCGTGAGCGGCTACAATGAGCAGTTCTTC. Supplemented by reference TRBV5-1 and TRBJ2-1, the full variable domain reads KAGVTQTPRYLIKTRGQQVTLSCSPISGHRSVSWYQQTPGQGLQFLFEYFSETQRNKGNFPGRFSGRQFSNSRSEMNVSTLELGDSALYLCASSLAVSGYNEQFFGPGTRLTVL.

The V and J genes are TRBV20-1 and TRBJ1-1; D is perhaps TRBD1 (5 bases). Germline lookup yields CDR1 DFQATT and CDR2 SNEGSKA (reference sequence). The length of the CDR3 is 16 residues. Trimming removed 3 bases from V and 2 bases from J, with 19 bases in between. CDR3 nucleotide sequence: TGCAGTGCTAGTCGCGCAGGGCTGGGATTTAACACTGAAGCTTTCTTT. This sequence encodes CSASRAGLGFNTEAFF.

The chain carries TRBV15 and TRBJ2-5; weak D call: TRBD2 (6 bases). This CDR3 is built from 15 residues. The germline V and J ends were trimmed by 0 bases and 7 bases, with 15 bases remaining between them. The germline V gene encodes CDR1 LNHNV and CDR2 YYDKDF (reference sequence). In nucleotides, the CDR3 is TGTGCCACCAGCAGAGATGTGCCGGGAGCGGGGACCCAGTACTTC. It encodes CATSRDVPGAGTQYF.

The chain couples TRBV30 to TRBJ2-1; a weak D match, TRBD1 (5 bases). This CDR3 contains 12 residues. Trimming removed 4 bases at V and 9 bases at J, with 13 bases between. Germline CDR1 reads GTSNPN; CDR2 reads SVGIG (reference sequence). In nucleotides, the CDR3 is TGTGCCTGGATAGGGGCCGGCACTGAGCAGTTCTTC. Translating it yields CAWIGAGTEQFF.

The V and J genes are TRBV12-3 or TRBV12-4 and TRBJ2-4; D is possibly TRBD2 (6 bases). The ends were cut back, 5 bases at V and 3 bases at J, with 8 bases in the middle. The CDR3 spans 13 residues. The CDR3 sequence is CASSRGYKNIQYF. The CDR3 nucleotides are TGTGCCAGCAGTCGGGGGTACAAAAACATTCAGTACTTC.

The rearrangement links TRBV5-4 to TRBJ2-1; D is uncertain. The length of the CDR3 is 14 residues. With 2 bases removed from V and 0 bases from J, the gap between germline ends came to 6 bases. Per germline, CDR1 SGHNT and CDR2 YYREEE (reference sequence). The CDR3 sequence: CASSFLSSYNEQFF. CDR3 sequence (DNA): TGTGCCAGCAGCTTTTTGAGCTCCTACAATGAGCAGTTCTTC. Together with reference TRBV5-4 and TRBJ2-1, the CDR3 gives the full variable domain: ETGVTQSPTHLIKTRGQQVTLRCSSQSGHNTVSWYQQALGQGPQFIFQYYREEENGRGNFPPRFSGLQFPNYSSELNVNALELDDSALYLCASSFLSSYNEQFFGPGTRLTVL.

J is TRBJ2-3 and V is TRBV14; D not resolved. Trimming shortened V by 1 base and J by 0 bases, and 11 bases separated the two germline ends. The germline V gene encodes CDR1 SGHDN and CDR2 FVKESK. This CDR3 contains 16 residues. The CDR3 loop reads CASSQGPPTSTDTQYF. CDR3 nucleotide sequence: TGTGCCAGCAGCCAAGGTCCTCCCACTAGCACAGATACGCAGTATTTT.

This sequence joins TRBV5-5 and TRBJ1-5; D remains unclear. Germline V gene data show CDR1 as SGHKS and CDR2 as YYEKEE (reference sequence). This CDR3 has 13 amino acids. V was clipped by 0 bases and J by 5 bases, with 6 bases between them. The CDR3 DNA sequence: TGTGCCAGCAGCTTGGCGGGGTATCAGCCCCAGCATTTT. The encoded protein is CASSLAGYQPQHF.

Only one count was recorded for this clone. This rearrangement joins TRBV15 to TRBJ1-6; TRBD1 is a possible D gene (5 bases). This CDR3 region has 19 residues. V was trimmed by 0 bases and J by 8 bases, leaving 23 bases between them. Germline loops: CDR1 LNHNV, CDR2 YYDKDF (reference sequence). The CDR3 nucleotides are TGTGCCACCAGCAGAGAAAGGTTTCGGGGACTTTATGGGTATTCACCCCTCCACTTT. Protein product: CATSRERFRGLYGYSPLHF.

The rearrangement uses TRBV5-4 and TRBJ2-3; 7 bases are a match to TRBD2. The CDR3 contains 16 residues. The V segment lost 1 base and the J segment 2 bases; nucleotides outside the gene matches: 7. Germline V CDR1 and CDR2: SGHNT, YYREEE (reference sequence). CDR3 residues: CASSLPSSGATDTQYF. CDR3 in DNA: TGTGCCAGCAGCTTGCCTTCCAGCGGGGCCACAGATACGCAGTATTTT.

The chain carries TRBV5-1 and TRBJ1-1, with TRBD1 matching over 7 bases. This CDR3 contains 17 residues. In germline, CDR1 is SGHRS, CDR2 YFSETQ. V was pared by 3 bases and J by 0 bases, with 11 bases of the junction left unmatched. The CDR3 sequence: CASSSYRGEGVNTEAFF. The CDR3 region has the DNA TGCGCCAGCAGCTCCTACAGGGGCGAAGGAGTGAACACTGAAGCTTTCTTT.

The chain uses TRBV19 and TRBJ1-1, with D possibly matching TRBD1 (5 bases). Trimming took off 0 bases at V and 2 bases at J, with 10 bases between the two ends. This CDR3 contains 15 residues. Germline V gives CDR1 LNHDA, CDR2 SQIVND (reference sequence). CDR3 nucleotides: TGTGCCAGTAGTATAGAGGGCCAGGGAAACACTGAAGCTTTCTTT. This translates into CASSIEGQGNTEAFF. The variable domain in full, with the rest retrieved from reference TRBV19 and TRBJ1-1, is DGGITQSPKYLFRKEGQNVTLSCEQNLNHDAMYWYRQDPGQGLRLIYYSQIVNDFQKGDIAEGYSVSREKKESFPLTVTSAQKNPTAFYLCASSIEGQGNTEAFFGQGTRLTVV.

The chain has TRBV18 and TRBJ2-7; maybe TRBD1 (6 bases). Germline V CDR1 and CDR2: KGHSH, LQKENI. Trimming removed 2 bases from V and 2 bases from J, with 16 bases in between. This CDR3 is 16 amino acids long. This CDR3 reads CASSPAATGYTYEQYF. CDR3 DNA sequence: TGTGCCAGCTCACCAGCAGCAACAGGGTATACCTACGAGCAGTACTTC.

The gene calls are TRBV27 and TRBJ2-1; D is unresolved. The CDR3 has 14 amino acids. Trimming shortened V by 4 bases and J by 5 bases, and 12 bases separated the two germline ends. CDR1 MNHEY and CDR2 SMNVEV come from the germline V gene (reference sequence). CDR3 sequence (DNA): TGTGCCAGCAGTTGGTCGCGCATAAACAATGAGCAGTTCTTC. As protein: CASSWSRINNEQFF.